Listed below are T cell receptor beta chains from one sample, sequenced in a study of early T cells in non-severe SARS-CoV-2 infection. From the 5' RACE reads, TCRdb called clonotypes with MiXCR, one entry per CDR3 protein. The data contain about 69,000 distinct CDR3 sequences, 8.5% to 10% of them singletons. Sequencing used whole blood. The receptors come from an adult who was a healthcare worker with PCR-confirmed SARS-CoV-2 infection or an uninfected control (not recorded which). Both conserved end residues are part of each CDR3. D genes are given only for firm matches. For some rows the clone size is stated as once, few or many, or as a class when expanded; others skip it.

v_call: TRBV29-1; j_call: TRBJ2-3; d_call: .; clone_size: many; cdr3_aa: CSVVASGGGKTDTQYF; cdr3_nt: TGCAGCGTTGTGGCGTCGGGCGGCGGGAAGACAGATACGCAGTATTTT
v_call: TRBV11-2; j_call: TRBJ2-7; d_call: TRBD2; clone_size: many; cdr3_aa: CASSLEPAGYEQYF; cdr3_nt: TGTGCCAGCAGCTTAGAACCAGCGGGGTACGAGCAGTACTTC
v_call: TRBV6-6; j_call: TRBJ2-4; d_call: .; clone_size: few; cdr3_aa: CASSYSTGPTRRADEELAKNIQYF; cdr3_nt: TGTGCCAGCAGTTACTCGACGGGGCCGACTAGGCGGGCGGATGAAGAACTAGCCAAAAACATTCAGTACTTC
v_call: TRBV28; j_call: TRBJ2-3; d_call: .; clone_size: many; cdr3_aa: CASSRPGQVTDTQYF; cdr3_nt: TGTGCCAGCAGTAGGCCGGGCCAGGTCACAGATACGCAGTATTTT
v_call: TRBV7-3; j_call: TRBJ2-5; d_call: .; clone_size: many; cdr3_aa: CASSPGQASGTQYF; cdr3_nt: TGTGCCAGCAGCCCTGGACAAGCTTCAGGGACCCAGTACTTC
v_call: TRBV6-6; j_call: TRBJ2-1; d_call: .; clone_size: many; cdr3_aa: CASRLDTNEQFF; cdr3_nt: TGTGCCAGCAGACTCGACACAAATGAGCAGTTCTTC
v_call: TRBV20-1; j_call: TRBJ2-2; d_call: TRBD1; clone_size: few; cdr3_aa: CSARQGPGELFF; cdr3_nt: TGCAGTGCTCGACAGGGTCCTGGCGAGCTGTTTTTT
v_call: TRBV20-1; j_call: TRBJ2-3; d_call: TRBD2; clone_size: .; cdr3_aa: CSARGSRETTDTQYF; cdr3_nt: TGCAGTGCGCGGGGGTCGAGGGAGACTACAGATACGCAGTATTTT
v_call: TRBV7-3; j_call: TRBJ2-2; d_call: TRBD2; clone_size: many; cdr3_aa: CASSRGPGLAGMVTGELFF; cdr3_nt: TGTGCCAGCAGCCGAGGACCGGGACTAGCGGGAATGGTCACCGGGGAGCTGTTTTTT
v_call: TRBV7-3; j_call: TRBJ2-1; d_call: .; clone_size: .; cdr3_aa: CASSNGVDNEQFF; cdr3_nt: TGTGCCAGCAGTAACGGGGTAGACAATGAGCAGTTCTTC
v_call: TRBV7-2; j_call: TRBJ2-3; d_call: .; clone_size: many; cdr3_aa: CASSPQPPDTQYF; cdr3_nt: TGTGCCAGCAGCCCCCAGCCCCCAGATACGCAGTATTTT
v_call: TRBV6-1; j_call: TRBJ1-1; d_call: .; clone_size: .; cdr3_aa: CASSEGGMNTEAFF; cdr3_nt: TGTGCCAGCAGTGAGGGGGGAATGAACACTGAAGCTTTCTTT
v_call: TRBV2; j_call: TRBJ2-3; d_call: TRBD1; clone_size: few; cdr3_aa: CASRDRTSTDTQYF; cdr3_nt: TGTGCCAGCAGGGACAGGACTAGCACAGATACGCAGTATTTT
v_call: TRBV18; j_call: TRBJ2-7; d_call: .; clone_size: many; cdr3_aa: CASSPIGQAYEQYF; cdr3_nt: TGTGCCAGCTCACCCATTGGGCAGGCCTACGAGCAGTACTTC
v_call: TRBV3-1; j_call: TRBJ2-4; d_call: .; clone_size: .; cdr3_aa: CASSQDLTEGNIQYF; cdr3_nt: TGTGCCAGCAGCCAAGATTTGACAGAGGGGAACATTCAGTACTTC
v_call: TRBV14; j_call: TRBJ2-1; d_call: .; clone_size: few; cdr3_aa: CASSLTLFNEQFF; cdr3_nt: TGTGCCAGCAGCCTGACACTGTTCAATGAGCAGTTCTTC
v_call: TRBV20-1; j_call: TRBJ1-2; d_call: TRBD1; clone_size: .; cdr3_aa: CSAYGQGEGYTF; cdr3_nt: TGCAGTGCTTACGGACAGGGCGAAGGCTACACCTTC
v_call: TRBV28; j_call: TRBJ1-3; d_call: .; clone_size: few; cdr3_aa: CASSLWGPGNTIYF; cdr3_nt: TGTGCCAGCAGTTTATGGGGTCCCGGAAACACCATATATTTT
v_call: TRBV6-5; j_call: TRBJ2-3; d_call: .; clone_size: .; cdr3_aa: CASSYSPAAGTDTQYF; cdr3_nt: TGTGCCAGCAGTTACTCCCCGGCGGCCGGGACAGATACGCAGTATTTT
v_call: TRBV18; j_call: TRBJ2-1; d_call: TRBD2; clone_size: many; cdr3_aa: CASSPFPEILAGEQFF; cdr3_nt: TGTGCCAGCTCACCATTTCCAGAGATACTAGCGGGCGAGCAGTTCTTC
v_call: TRBV12-3/TRBV12-4; j_call: TRBJ2-5; d_call: .; clone_size: .; cdr3_aa: CASSRLQETQYF; cdr3_nt: TGTGCCAGCAGCAGGTTACAAGAGACCCAGTACTTC
v_call: TRBV19; j_call: TRBJ1-2; d_call: .; clone_size: many; cdr3_aa: CASIPDGAYHYGYTF; cdr3_nt: TGTGCCAGTATTCCAGATGGGGCTTACCACTATGGCTACACCTTC
v_call: TRBV10-3; j_call: TRBJ2-7; d_call: TRBD2; clone_size: .; cdr3_aa: CAIRGGLQGTSSYEQYF; cdr3_nt: TGTGCCATCAGAGGGGGGTTGCAAGGGACTAGCTCCTACGAGCAGTACTTC
v_call: TRBV7-2; j_call: TRBJ2-2; d_call: .; clone_size: .; cdr3_aa: CASSLRGELFF; cdr3_nt: TGTGCCAGCAGCTTACGCGGGGAGCTGTTTTTT
v_call: TRBV12-3/TRBV12-4; j_call: TRBJ1-5; d_call: TRBD1; clone_size: many; cdr3_aa: CASSIGTGWQPQHF; cdr3_nt: TGTGCCAGCAGTATTGGGACAGGGTGGCAGCCCCAGCATTTT
v_call: TRBV20-1; j_call: TRBJ2-7; d_call: .; clone_size: many; cdr3_aa: CSAISTGGSYEQYF; cdr3_nt: TGCAGTGCTATATCGACAGGTGGATCCTACGAGCAGTACTTC
v_call: TRBV7-2; j_call: TRBJ2-3; d_call: .; clone_size: many; cdr3_aa: CASSPSLGTDTQYF; cdr3_nt: TGTGCCAGCAGCCCGTCGCTAGGCACAGATACGCAGTATTTT
v_call: TRBV20-1; j_call: TRBJ2-1; d_call: .; clone_size: few; cdr3_aa: CSAPRLSSYNEQFF; cdr3_nt: TGCAGTGCTCCCCGTTTGAGCTCCTACAATGAGCAGTTCTTC
v_call: TRBV7-2; j_call: TRBJ1-6; d_call: .; clone_size: .; cdr3_aa: CASTATGLYSPLHF; cdr3_nt: TGTGCCAGCACCGCCACAGGGTTATATTCACCCCTCCACTTT
v_call: TRBV4-1; j_call: TRBJ2-5; d_call: .; clone_size: .; cdr3_aa: CASSQVSAETQYF; cdr3_nt: TGCGCCAGCAGCCAAGTTAGTGCGGAGACCCAGTACTTC
v_call: TRBV29-1; j_call: TRBJ2-1; d_call: TRBD2; clone_size: many; cdr3_aa: CSVETSAREQFF; cdr3_nt: TGCAGCGTTGAAACTAGCGCACGTGAGCAGTTCTTC
v_call: TRBV9; j_call: TRBJ1-6; d_call: .; clone_size: .; cdr3_aa: CASSVRALHF; cdr3_nt: TGTGCCAGCAGCGTAAGGGCCCTCCACTTT
v_call: TRBV7-3; j_call: TRBJ2-1; d_call: .; clone_size: many; cdr3_aa: CASSGGTSGDEQFF; cdr3_nt: TGTGCCAGCAGCGGCGGGACGTCCGGAGATGAGCAGTTCTTC
v_call: TRBV11-2; j_call: TRBJ2-2; d_call: .; clone_size: few; cdr3_aa: CASSLRGNTGELFF; cdr3_nt: TGTGCCAGCAGCTTACGGGGGAACACCGGGGAGCTGTTTTTT
v_call: TRBV3-1; j_call: TRBJ1-6; d_call: .; clone_size: few; cdr3_aa: CASSPQGPRSGNSPLHF; cdr3_nt: TGTGCCAGCAGCCCTCAGGGCCCGAGGTCGGGGAATTCACCCCTCCACTTT
v_call: TRBV27; j_call: TRBJ1-2; d_call: .; clone_size: many; cdr3_aa: CASSKNFGSLYGYTF; cdr3_nt: TGTGCCAGCAGTAAAAACTTCGGGTCCCTCTATGGCTACACCTTC
v_call: TRBV18; j_call: TRBJ1-1; d_call: .; clone_size: .; cdr3_aa: CASSPSVQKLRTEAFF; cdr3_nt: TGTGCCAGCTCACCATCCGTGCAGAAACTACGCACTGAAGCTTTCTTT
v_call: TRBV6-1; j_call: TRBJ1-5; d_call: TRBD1; clone_size: few; cdr3_aa: CASSRDRGWPQHF; cdr3_nt: TGTGCCAGCAGCCGGGACAGGGGGTGGCCCCAGCATTTT
v_call: TRBV24-1; j_call: TRBJ2-3; d_call: TRBD1; clone_size: .; cdr3_aa: CATSDDFQGATDTQYF; cdr3_nt: TGTGCCACCAGTGATGATTTCCAGGGGGCCACAGATACGCAGTATTTT
v_call: TRBV19; j_call: TRBJ1-2; d_call: .; clone_size: few; cdr3_aa: CASSLTNSANYGYTF; cdr3_nt: TGTGCCAGTAGTCTAACGAACTCTGCTAACTATGGCTACACCTTC
v_call: TRBV29-1; j_call: TRBJ2-1; d_call: TRBD2; clone_size: .; cdr3_aa: CSVRTSGGSSYNEQFF; cdr3_nt: TGCAGCGTTCGGACTAGCGGGGGGAGCTCCTACAATGAGCAGTTCTTC
v_call: TRBV3-1; j_call: TRBJ2-1; d_call: .; clone_size: many; cdr3_aa: CASTHRGGYNEQFF; cdr3_nt: TGTGCCAGCACCCACAGGGGAGGCTACAATGAGCAGTTCTTC
v_call: TRBV3-1; j_call: TRBJ1-1; d_call: .; clone_size: many; cdr3_aa: CASSPGVDTEAFF; cdr3_nt: TGTGCCAGCAGCCCAGGGGTGGACACTGAAGCTTTCTTT
v_call: TRBV5-1; j_call: TRBJ2-1; d_call: .; clone_size: few; cdr3_aa: CASSLVPVSSYNEQFF; cdr3_nt: TGCGCCAGCAGCTTGGTCCCGGTGAGCTCCTACAATGAGCAGTTCTTC
v_call: TRBV7-9; j_call: TRBJ2-1; d_call: .; clone_size: many; cdr3_aa: CASSRGGSYNEQFF; cdr3_nt: TGTGCCAGCAGCAGAGGGGGGTCCTACAATGAGCAGTTCTTC
v_call: TRBV11-2; j_call: TRBJ1-2; d_call: .; clone_size: many; cdr3_aa: CASSGRNYGYTF; cdr3_nt: TGTGCCAGCAGCGGGAGGAACTATGGCTACACCTTC
v_call: TRBV18; j_call: TRBJ2-4; d_call: .; clone_size: many; cdr3_aa: CASSQPRIAKNIQYF; cdr3_nt: TGTGCCAGCTCACAACCGAGAATAGCCAAAAACATTCAGTACTTC
v_call: TRBV2; j_call: TRBJ2-7; d_call: .; clone_size: few; cdr3_aa: CASSRGTSMMYEQYF; cdr3_nt: TGTGCCAGCAGTAGAGGGACATCAATGATGTACGAGCAGTACTTC
v_call: TRBV10-1; j_call: TRBJ2-2; d_call: TRBD1; clone_size: few; cdr3_aa: CASKRDRGETGELFF; cdr3_nt: TGCGCCAGCAAGCGGGACAGGGGCGAGACCGGGGAGCTGTTTTTT
v_call: TRBV5-1; j_call: TRBJ2-7; d_call: .; clone_size: many; cdr3_aa: CASSLRPASYEQYF; cdr3_nt: TGCGCCAGCAGCTTGAGGCCGGCCTCCTACGAGCAGTACTTC